This T cell receptor beta chain appears in the sequencing data of a study of OX40 agonist ivuxolimab in advanced cancers. The wider study: Patients treated during dose escalation were battling hepatocellular carcinoma, melanoma, renal cell or head and neck cancer. Study observations and caveats: Average numbers of expanded clones were greater in CD8+ T cells than in CD4+.

Individuals having autoimmune disease history or systemic immunosuppression were not enrolled. On this clone: Its antigen is as yet unknown.

Trimming shortened V by 7 bases and J by 10 bases, and 20 bases separated the two germline ends. Germline V gene data show CDR1 as SGHTA and CDR2 as FQGNSA. This CDR3 is 14 amino acids long. Some clones are missing from TCRdb's copy, which holds only in-frame ones; the method was immunoSEQ multiplex PCR. The sample holds around 36,000 clones; more than 75% are singletons and the top ten take around a fifth. This rearrangement joins TRBV7-2 to TRBJ2-1, with a possible D match to TRBD1 (6 bases). The sequence came from an adult with an advanced solid tumor such as melanoma, head and neck, liver or kidney cancer. Sequencing was performed on CD4+ or CD8+ T cells sorted from blood, taken in a trial of the OX40 agonist ivuxolimab. CDR3 amino acids: CASTSGTPGGEQFF. The DNA for the CDR3 is TGTGCCAGCACCTCCGGGACACCCGGAGGCGAGCAGTTCTTC.